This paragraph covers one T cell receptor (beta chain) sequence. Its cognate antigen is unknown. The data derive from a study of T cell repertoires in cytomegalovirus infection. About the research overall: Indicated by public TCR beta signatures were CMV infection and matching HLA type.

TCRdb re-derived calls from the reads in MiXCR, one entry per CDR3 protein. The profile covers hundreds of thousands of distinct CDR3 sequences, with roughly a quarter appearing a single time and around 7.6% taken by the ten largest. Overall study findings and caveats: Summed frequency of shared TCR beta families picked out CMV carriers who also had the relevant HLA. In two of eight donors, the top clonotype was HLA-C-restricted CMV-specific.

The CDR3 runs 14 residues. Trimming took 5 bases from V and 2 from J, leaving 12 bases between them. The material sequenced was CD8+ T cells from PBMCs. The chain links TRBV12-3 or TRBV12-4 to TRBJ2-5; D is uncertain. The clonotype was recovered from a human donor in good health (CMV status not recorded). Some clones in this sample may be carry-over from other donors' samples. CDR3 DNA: TGTGCCAGCAGTCCCCCGGTTTATCAAGAGACCCAGTACTTC. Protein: CASSPPVYQETQYF.